This TCR beta chain originates from a study of shared clonotypes between healthy human individuals. Selected positively for CCR7 and CD45RO-negative, naive CD8 cells excluded terminally differentiated effector memory CD45RA+ cells. Losses at the gene ends were 3 bases for V and 4 bases for J; bases not matched to a gene: 21. The CDR3 consists of 20 residues. Germline CDR1 reads MNHEY; CDR2 reads SMNVEV (reference sequence). Findings of the study overall: Tissues were not sampled, only blood, and their repertoires likely differ.

This clone was picked up one time. The antigen remains unidentified. TCRdb's table, derived via immunoSEQ multiplex PCR, lists solely in-frame clones and lacks some. The sample holds 760,000 or so clones, 90% to 97% seen once. This clonotype originated in a man aged 25-40 years in good health. Sequencing was performed on naive CD8+ T cells sorted from blood. V and J are TRBV27 and TRBJ2-5; 9 bases fit TRBD2. CDR3 amino acids: CASSLRIPGLATLRGETQYF. The CDR3 DNA follows: TGTGCCAGCAGTTTGCGTATCCCGGGACTAGCTACTCTAAGGGGAGAGACCCAGTACTTC.